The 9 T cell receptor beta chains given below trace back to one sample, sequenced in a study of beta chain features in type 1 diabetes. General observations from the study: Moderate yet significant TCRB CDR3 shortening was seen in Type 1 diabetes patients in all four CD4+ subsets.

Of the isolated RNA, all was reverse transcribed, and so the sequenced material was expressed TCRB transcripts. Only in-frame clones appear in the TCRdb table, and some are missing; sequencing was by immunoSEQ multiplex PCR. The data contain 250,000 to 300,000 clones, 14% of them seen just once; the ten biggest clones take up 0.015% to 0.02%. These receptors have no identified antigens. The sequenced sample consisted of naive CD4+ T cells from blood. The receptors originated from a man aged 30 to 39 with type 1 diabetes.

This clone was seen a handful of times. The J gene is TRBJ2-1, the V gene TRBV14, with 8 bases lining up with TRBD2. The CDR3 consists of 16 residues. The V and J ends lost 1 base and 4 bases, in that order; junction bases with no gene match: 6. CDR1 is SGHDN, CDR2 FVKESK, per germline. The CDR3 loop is CASSQVVSSGYNEQFF. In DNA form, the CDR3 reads TGTGCCAGCAGCCAAGTGGTGTCTAGCGGGTACAATGAGCAGTTCTTC.

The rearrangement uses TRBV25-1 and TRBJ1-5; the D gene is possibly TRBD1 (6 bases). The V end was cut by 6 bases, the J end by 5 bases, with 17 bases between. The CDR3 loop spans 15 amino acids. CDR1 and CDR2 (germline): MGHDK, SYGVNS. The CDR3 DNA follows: TGTGCCAGCAGCGGGCCGGGGGGGGCCTATCAGCCCCAGCATTTT. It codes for CASSGPGGAYQPQHF.

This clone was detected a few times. CDR3 DNA: TGTGCCAGCAGCTTATCACTAGCGGGTAGTGGCGACAATGAGCAGTTCTTC. This gives the protein CASSLSLAGSGDNEQFF. The rearrangement links TRBV11-2 to TRBJ2-1, with 9 bases lining up with TRBD2. Trimming at V came to 2 bases and at J to 5 bases, leaving 10 bases not matched to a gene. CDR1 is SGHAT, CDR2 FQNNGV, per germline. The CDR3 extends over 17 amino acids.

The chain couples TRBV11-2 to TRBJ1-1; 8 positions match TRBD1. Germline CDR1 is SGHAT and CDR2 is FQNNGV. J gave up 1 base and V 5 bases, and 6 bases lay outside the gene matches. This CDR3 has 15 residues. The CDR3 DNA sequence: TGTGCCAGCAGCCCTCTTGGACAGGGGAACACTGAAGCTTTCTTT. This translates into CASSPLGQGNTEAFF.

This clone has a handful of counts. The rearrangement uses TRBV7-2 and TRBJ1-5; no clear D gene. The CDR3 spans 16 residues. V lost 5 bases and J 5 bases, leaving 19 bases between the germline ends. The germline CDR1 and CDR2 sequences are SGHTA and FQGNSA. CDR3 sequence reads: CASSDQTGLLDQPQHF. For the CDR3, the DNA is TGTGCCAGCAGCGACCAGACTGGCCTCTTGGATCAGCCCCAGCATTTT.

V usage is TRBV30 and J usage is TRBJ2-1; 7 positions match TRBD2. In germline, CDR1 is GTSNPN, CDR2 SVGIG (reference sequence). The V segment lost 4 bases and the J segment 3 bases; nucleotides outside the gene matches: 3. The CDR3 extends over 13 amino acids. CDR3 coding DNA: TGTGCCTGGAAAGCTAGCGGCTACAATGAGCAGTTCTTC. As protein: CAWKASGYNEQFF.

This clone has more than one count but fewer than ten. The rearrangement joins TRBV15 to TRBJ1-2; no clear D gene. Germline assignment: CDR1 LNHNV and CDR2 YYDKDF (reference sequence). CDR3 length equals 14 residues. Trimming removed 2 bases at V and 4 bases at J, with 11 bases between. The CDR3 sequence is CATSRTGGLYGYTF. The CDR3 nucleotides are TGTGCCACCAGCAGAACTGGAGGGCTCTATGGCTACACCTTC.

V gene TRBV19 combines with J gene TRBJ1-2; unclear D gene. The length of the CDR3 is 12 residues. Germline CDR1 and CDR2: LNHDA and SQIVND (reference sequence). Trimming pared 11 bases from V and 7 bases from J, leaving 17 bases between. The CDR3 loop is CAGRLGLGGYTF. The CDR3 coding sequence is TGTGCCGGAAGACTGGGTTTGGGTGGCTACACCTTC. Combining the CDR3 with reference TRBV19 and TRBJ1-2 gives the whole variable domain DGGITQSPKYLFRKEGQNVTLSCEQNLNHDAMYWYRQDPGQGLRLIYYSQIVNDFQKGDIAEGYSVSREKKESFPLTVTSAQKNPTAFYLCAGRLGLGGYTFGSGTRLTVV.

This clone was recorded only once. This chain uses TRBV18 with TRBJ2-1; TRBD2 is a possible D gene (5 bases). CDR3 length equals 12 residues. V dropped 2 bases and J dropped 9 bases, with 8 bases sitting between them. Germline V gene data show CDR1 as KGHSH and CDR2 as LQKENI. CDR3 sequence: CASSPSRAEQFF. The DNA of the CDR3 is TGTGCCAGCTCACCATCGCGGGCTGAGCAGTTCTTC.